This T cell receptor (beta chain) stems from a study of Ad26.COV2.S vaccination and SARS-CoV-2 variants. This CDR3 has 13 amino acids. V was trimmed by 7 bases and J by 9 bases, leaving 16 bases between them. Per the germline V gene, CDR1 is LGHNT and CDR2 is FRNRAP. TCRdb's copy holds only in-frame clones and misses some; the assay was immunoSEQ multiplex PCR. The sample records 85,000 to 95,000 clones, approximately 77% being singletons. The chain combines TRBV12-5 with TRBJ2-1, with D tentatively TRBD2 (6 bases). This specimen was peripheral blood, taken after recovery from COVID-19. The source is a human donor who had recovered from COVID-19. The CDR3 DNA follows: TGTGCTAGTGCCCTTTCGGTGCGGGGTGAGCAGTTCTTC. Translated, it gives CASALSVRGEQFF.